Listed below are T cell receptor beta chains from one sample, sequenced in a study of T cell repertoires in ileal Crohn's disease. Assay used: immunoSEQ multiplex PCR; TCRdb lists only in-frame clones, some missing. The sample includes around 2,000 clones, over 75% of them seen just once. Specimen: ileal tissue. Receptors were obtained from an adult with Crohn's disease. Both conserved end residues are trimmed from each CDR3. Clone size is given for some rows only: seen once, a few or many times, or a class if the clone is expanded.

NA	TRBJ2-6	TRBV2	ASSTTGTGANVLT
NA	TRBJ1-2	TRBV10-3	ASLRDVNYGYT
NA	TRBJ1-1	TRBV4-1	ASSQVGGHTEAF
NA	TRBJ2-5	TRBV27	ASSYRMTETQY
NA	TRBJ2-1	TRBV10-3	AISRGGPGGGGNEQF
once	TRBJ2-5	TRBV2	ASRGTIVKTQY
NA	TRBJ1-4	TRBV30	ASAGGEKLF
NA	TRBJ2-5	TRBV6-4	AGSEGGRRQETQY
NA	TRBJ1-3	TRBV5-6	ASSITGERNTIY
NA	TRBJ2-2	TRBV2	ASIMGDTGELF
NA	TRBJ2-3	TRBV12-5	ASGLVDTQY
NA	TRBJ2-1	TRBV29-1	SVPGLDGQRVYNEQF
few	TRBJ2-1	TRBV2	ASPSGPEQF
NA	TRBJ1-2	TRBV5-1	ASSLGTGGDGYT
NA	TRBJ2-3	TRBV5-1	ASSNYQAGAFTDTQY
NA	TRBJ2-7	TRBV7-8	ASSLDAGLSYEQY
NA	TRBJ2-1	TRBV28	ASSFWVESGRYEQF
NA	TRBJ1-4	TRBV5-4	ASSTRTGLTNEKLF
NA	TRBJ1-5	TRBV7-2	ASSLGQGYNQPQH
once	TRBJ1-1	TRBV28	ASSRGVTGTEAF
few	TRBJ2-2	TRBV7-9	ASSPQTGGSGELF
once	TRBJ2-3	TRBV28	ASILGQLGVDTQY
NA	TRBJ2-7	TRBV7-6	ASSLVEYGY
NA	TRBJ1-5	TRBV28	ASRKQGNSNQPQH
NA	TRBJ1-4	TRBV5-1	ASGSQGKTNEKLF
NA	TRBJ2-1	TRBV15	ATSRQPGQPQF
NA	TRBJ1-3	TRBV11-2	ASSLPGYRNTIY
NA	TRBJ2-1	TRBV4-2	ASSQTSGDYNEQF
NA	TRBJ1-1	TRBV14	ASSRAPNTEAF
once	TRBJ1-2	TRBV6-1	ASSEGGLDGYT
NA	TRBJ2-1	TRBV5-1	ASSPSGVSWGSEQF
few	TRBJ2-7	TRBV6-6	ATTREGAIYEQY
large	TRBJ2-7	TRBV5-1	ASSLAGVSYEQY
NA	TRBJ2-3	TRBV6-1	ASSEGAGGSTDTQY
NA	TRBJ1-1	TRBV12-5	ASGLVRGLHTEAF
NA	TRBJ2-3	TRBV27	ASRRTGHSTDTQY
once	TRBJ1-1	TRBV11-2	ASSPREALGTEAF
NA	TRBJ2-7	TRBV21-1	ASRDRREQRSGETALY
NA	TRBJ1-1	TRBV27	ASSFRLQGMNTEAF
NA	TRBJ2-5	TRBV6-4	ASSDSTSGEETQY
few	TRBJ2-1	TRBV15	ATSREGRVNEQF
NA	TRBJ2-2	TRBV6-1	ASSLQVLVTGELF
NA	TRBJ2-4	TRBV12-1	ASSHTKGEAKNIQY
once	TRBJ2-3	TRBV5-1	ASSAGLASDTQY
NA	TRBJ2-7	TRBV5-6	ASSFGTGGVYDEQY
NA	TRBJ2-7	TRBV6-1	ASSEGIQATNEQY
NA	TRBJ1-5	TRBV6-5	ASSTGKGNQPQH
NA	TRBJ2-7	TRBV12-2	ASRYPTSGRPSYEQY
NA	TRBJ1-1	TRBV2	ASSDRQGRTGAEAF
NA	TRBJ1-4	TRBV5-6	ASSFVGGLEEKLF
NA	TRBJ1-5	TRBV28	ASSLRGTGVGDVRPQH
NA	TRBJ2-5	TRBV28	ASNTGGAGNQETQY
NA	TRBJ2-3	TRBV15	ATSREGRGSTDTQY
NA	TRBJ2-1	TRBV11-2	ASSPAGARNEQF
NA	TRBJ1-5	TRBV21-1	ASSKGPGLGQPQH
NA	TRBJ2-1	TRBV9	ASTPSGGELF
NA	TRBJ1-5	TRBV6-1	ASSVGQSNQPQH
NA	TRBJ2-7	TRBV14	ASSQGLPGPAYEQY